The 20 T cell receptor beta chains given below trace back to one sample, sequenced in a study of T cells in Graves' hyperthyroidism and ophthalmopathy (dated by TCRdb to the late 2010s). Library preparation was by multiplex PCR. The listed sequencing device is Illumina HiSeq 2000. TCR beta CDR3 regions were amplified from RNA transcripts. A first-round RT-PCR of the TCR CDR3 used the HTBI primer set with the Qiagen OneStep RT-PCR kit. TCRdb trimmed the raw reads at Q25, called clones with MiXCR and kept productive beta chains. Rows with a matching CDR3 protein are joined into one entry that keeps the most common DNA and genes. This sample holds about 420,000 distinct CDR3 sequences; about 13% were observed only once. The ten largest clones add up to about 5% of the sample. Sequenced input: blood. These receptors were collected from a young woman with Graves' hyperthyroidism.

This clonotype was counted many times. This rearrangement joins TRBV6-1 to TRBJ2-7; D remains unclear. Per germline, CDR1 MNHNS and CDR2 SASEGT. There are 15 residues in the CDR3. Trimming took off 7 bases at V and 0 bases at J, with 16 bases between the two ends. The CDR3 nucleotides are TGTGCCAGCAAAAGCCACCAGTGGGGCTCCTACGAGCAGTACTTC. Its protein is CASKSHQWGSYEQYF.

This clonotype was recorded many times. The chain has TRBV14 and TRBJ1-1; 9 nucleotides agree with TRBD1. This CDR3 has 14 residues. Trimming removed 4 bases from V and 3 bases from J; junction bases left unmatched: 3. Germline V lookup: CDR1 SGHDN, CDR2 FVKESK. The CDR3 loop is CASSRQGVDTEAFF. The CDR3 DNA sequence: TGTGCCAGCAGCCGACAGGGGGTGGACACTGAAGCTTTCTTT.

V and J are TRBV29-1 and TRBJ2-7; 11 bases match TRBD1. Looked up from germline, CDR1 is SQVTM and CDR2 is ANQGSEA. This CDR3 spans 12 amino acids. With 6 bases clipped from V and 5 bases from J, the junction kept 3 bases outside the gene matches. As DNA, the CDR3 is TGCAGCGTCCGGACAGGGGGCGACGAGCAGTACTTC. Its protein product is CSVRTGGDEQYF.

This clonotype was recorded many times. A read error may produce the germline difference seen at one junction end. This sequence joins TRBV5-1 and TRBJ2-1; the match to TRBD2 covers 15 bases. Germline V gene sequence: CDR1 SGHRS, CDR2 YFSETQ. CDR3 size: 15 residues. The CDR3 sequence: CASSLGTSGRNEQFF. As DNA, the CDR3 is TGTGCCAGCAGTTTAGGGACTAGCGGGAGGAATGAGCAGTTCTTC.

This clonotype was counted ten times or more. This chain links TRBV6-6 with TRBJ2-7; 9 nucleotides align to TRBD1. The junction had 5 bases not matched to a gene; V was cut back by 0 bases and J by 2 bases. From germline, CDR1 is MNHNY and CDR2 SVGAGI (reference sequence). The CDR3 runs 16 residues. CDR3 DNA: TGTGCCAGCAGTTACTCGCCGGGACAGGGTCCCTACGAGCAGTACTTC. As protein: CASSYSPGQGPYEQYF.

This clonotype occurred many times. This chain joins TRBV7-9 and TRBJ2-7; D gene ambiguous. This CDR3 is built from 13 residues. Germline CDR1 SEHNR, CDR2 FQNEAQ (reference sequence). Trimming removed 6 bases from V and 0 bases from J, with 9 bases in between. This chain's CDR3 is CASRDTSSYEQYF. For the CDR3, the DNA is TGTGCCAGCAGAGACACGAGCTCCTACGAGCAGTACTTC.

With respect to this clonotype: This may be a read error, as it is one base from a much larger clone. The chain has TRBV28 and TRBJ2-2; no reliable D call. This CDR3 has 17 amino acids. Germline V gene lookup returns CDR1 MDHEN and CDR2 SYDVKM. V lost 4 bases and J 4 bases, leaving 19 bases between the germline ends. In DNA, the CDR3 is TGTGCCAGCAGTTACTTCGCACTATCCCGTCTCACCGGGGAGCTGTTTTTT. Its protein product is CASSYFALSRLTGELFF.

The chain links TRBV28 to TRBJ2-7; D not certain. V shed 7 bases and J shed 4 bases, with 20 bases lying between them. This CDR3 is 15 amino acids long. Germline CDR1 MDHEN, CDR2 SYDVKM. For the CDR3, the DNA is TGTGCCAGCACTCCTCCCGGGCTCGGGCAATACGAGCAGTACTTC. Its protein product is CASTPPGLGQYEQYF.

This clonotype was picked up many times. The V and J genes are TRBV6-2 or TRBV6-3 and TRBJ2-1; no clear D gene. The V end lost 5 bases, the J end lost 8 bases, and 22 bases lay between the germline ends. Germline CDR1 and CDR2: MNHEY and SVGEGT. The CDR3 loop spans 16 amino acids. The CDR3 DNA sequence: TGTGCCAGCAGTGCTCCATTTCTCCCCAATGCCTATGAGCAGTTCTTC. Translated: CASSAPFLPNAYEQFF.

This clonotype showed up just once. V and J are TRBV20-1 and TRBJ2-3; D is perhaps TRBD1 or TRBD2 (5 bases each). The germline V and J ends were trimmed by 5 bases and 0 bases, with 15 bases remaining between them. This CDR3 has 15 amino acids. Germline V CDR1 and CDR2: DFQATT, SNEGSKA (reference sequence). This chain's CDR3 is CSASPPGDSTDTQYF. The CDR3 region has the DNA TGCAGTGCTTCCCCCCCCGGGGACAGCACAGATACGCAGTATTTT.

There are many counts of this clonotype. V is TRBV10-3 and J is TRBJ2-2; perhaps TRBD2 as D (5 bases). CDR1 and CDR2 from the germline V gene are ENHRY and SYGVKD. The CDR3 is 17 amino acids. Trimming took off 0 bases at V and 2 bases at J, with 13 bases between the two ends. This chain's CDR3 is CAISESGGDINTGELFF. The CDR3 DNA reads as TGTGCCATCAGTGAGTCTGGAGGCGATATCAACACCGGGGAGCTGTTTTTT.

This clonotype was seen a handful of times. The rearrangement uses TRBV5-1 and TRBJ1-2; tentatively, D is TRBD1 (6 bases). From germline, CDR1 is SGHRS and CDR2 YFSETQ. The CDR3 has 17 residues. Trimming took 4 bases from V and 0 from J, leaving 19 bases between them. This CDR3 reads CASSPGDGLLANYGYTF. The CDR3, as DNA: TGCGCCAGCAGCCCAGGGGACGGACTCCTCGCTAACTATGGCTACACCTTC.

This clonotype came up many times. The J gene is TRBJ1-4, the V gene TRBV12-3 or TRBV12-4; D gene ambiguous. This CDR3 has 14 amino acids. V lost 1 base to trimming and J lost 6 bases, with 9 bases between them. CDR3 nucleotide sequence: TGTGCCAGCAGTTTAGGAGCCGAGGATGAAAAACTGTTTTTT. It specifies CASSLGAEDEKLFF.

This clonotype has just a few counts. The V and J genes are TRBV9 and TRBJ1-3, with D possibly matching TRBD1 (6 bases). This CDR3 spans 14 amino acids. Trimming took off 6 bases at V and 5 bases at J, with 15 bases between the two ends. Germline V lookup: CDR1 SGDLS, CDR2 YYNGEE. Written as DNA, the CDR3 is TGTGCCAGCACCGCGGGAACAGGGAGAAACACCATATATTTT. It codes for CASTAGTGRNTIYF.

This clonotype was recorded a few times. The rearrangement links TRBV30 to TRBJ2-7; D gene ambiguous. Germline V gene sequence: CDR1 GTSNPN, CDR2 SVGIG (reference sequence). V was cut by 6 bases and J by 3 bases, with 15 bases left in between. The CDR3 consists of 13 residues. CDR3: CACKMRNRYEQYF. CDR3 in DNA: TGTGCCTGTAAAATGAGGAATCGCTACGAGCAGTACTTC.

This clonotype was detected ten times or more. The chain couples TRBV20-1 to TRBJ1-5, with D unresolved. Germline V gives CDR1 DFQATT, CDR2 SNEGSKA (reference sequence). CDR3 length: 12 residues. V gave up 6 bases and J gave up 4 bases, with 10 bases separating them. The CDR3 protein is CSARSANQPQHF. The DNA for the CDR3 is TGCAGTGCCCGTTCCGCTAATCAGCCCCAGCATTTT.

This clonotype was seen at least ten times. The chain is built from TRBV3-1 and TRBJ1-4; 8 bases are a match to TRBD1. The length of the CDR3 is 15 residues. The ends lost 1 base at V and 5 bases at J; junction bases unmatched: 3. CDR1 is LGHDT, CDR2 YNNKEL, per germline (reference sequence). The DNA for the CDR3 is TGTGCCAGCAGCCAAGGGACAGGGCAGAATGAAAAACTGTTTTTT. It codes for CASSQGTGQNEKLFF.

The genes are TRBV20-1 and TRBJ2-5, with TRBD2 matching over 9 bases. Unmatched junction bases numbered 7, after V lost 3 bases and J lost 2 bases. This CDR3 is built from 15 residues. Germline-derived CDR1 and CDR2 are DFQATT and SNEGSKA (reference sequence). This CDR3 is CSARGGTSRQETQYF. The CDR3 DNA sequence: TGCAGTGCTAGGGGGGGGACTAGCAGACAAGAGACCCAGTACTTC.

This clonotype was seen repeatedly, ten times or more. This chain links TRBV9 with TRBJ1-2; no definite D call. The CDR3 runs to 14 residues. Germline values: CDR1 SGDLS, CDR2 YYNGEE. Trimming cost V 0 bases and J 4 bases, with 10 bases left between them. CDR3 DNA: TGTGCCAGCAGCGTAGCCCTTGAACGCTATGGCTACACCTTC. It yields the protein CASSVALERYGYTF.

This clonotype was counted many times. CDR3 coding DNA: TGTGCCAGCAGTTTGGGACTAGCGCACAACACCGGGGAGCTGTTTTTT. This gives the protein CASSLGLAHNTGELFF. The chain recombines TRBV6-1 with TRBJ2-2; 10 bases line up with TRBD2. The germline CDR1 and CDR2 sequences are MNHNS and SASEGT. The junction had 5 bases not matched to a gene; V was cut back by 5 bases and J by 2 bases. This CDR3 contains 16 residues.